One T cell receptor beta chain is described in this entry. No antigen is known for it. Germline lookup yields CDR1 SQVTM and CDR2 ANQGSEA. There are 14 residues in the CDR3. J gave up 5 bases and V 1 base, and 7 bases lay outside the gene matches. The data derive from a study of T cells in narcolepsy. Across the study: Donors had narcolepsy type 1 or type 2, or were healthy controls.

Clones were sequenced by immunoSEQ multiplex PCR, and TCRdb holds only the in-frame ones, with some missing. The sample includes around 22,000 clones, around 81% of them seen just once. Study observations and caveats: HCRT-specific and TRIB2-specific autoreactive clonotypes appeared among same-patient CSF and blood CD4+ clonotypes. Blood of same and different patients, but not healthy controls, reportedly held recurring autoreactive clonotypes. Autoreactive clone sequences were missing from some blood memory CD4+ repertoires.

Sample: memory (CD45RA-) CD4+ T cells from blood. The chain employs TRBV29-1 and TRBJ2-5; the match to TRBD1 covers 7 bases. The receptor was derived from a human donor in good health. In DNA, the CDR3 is TGCAGCGTTGAAGCCCATAGGGGGCAGGAGACCCAGTACTTC. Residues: CSVEAHRGQETQYF.